This T cell receptor beta chain was documented in a study of beta chain features in type 1 diabetes. Turning to the study itself: There were around 100,000,000 sorted cells examined across all samples.

Averaging around 120 mL, one heparinised blood draw came from each individual donor. Only a few counts were recorded for this clone. Its antigen is unknown. Germline CDR1 reads MDHEN; CDR2 reads SYDVKM. The germline V and J ends were trimmed by 6 bases and 2 bases, with 13 bases remaining between them. This CDR3 comprises 14 residues. Regarding the study as a whole: Equally in patients and controls, PCR might preferentially amplify shorter templates. It was among patients, rather than healthy donors, that naive, central memory and Treg TCRB repertoires appeared more similar.

Expressed TCRB transcripts were sequenced because the isolated RNA had all been reverse transcribed beforehand. Repertoires were generated with immunoSEQ multiplex PCR, while TCRdb's copy carries only in-frame clones and drops some. The table includes 40,000 to 45,000 clones, about 51% detected once. The chain couples TRBV28 to TRBJ2-5, with a weak D call TRBD1 (6 bases). The TCR was taken from a woman aged 18-29 years in good health. Source material: Tregs from blood. The CDR3 sequence is CASSPAGEQETQYF. CDR3 DNA: TGTGCCAGCAGCCCGGCAGGGGAACAAGAGACCCAGTACTTC.